This TCR beta chain was observed in a study of T cells in Graves' hyperthyroidism and ophthalmopathy. This clonotype has just a few counts. Its cognate antigen is unknown. The investigators amplified TCR beta CDR3 regions from RNA transcripts. Using the HTBI primer set, a first-round RT-PCR was run on the TCR CDR3. From the multiplex PCR reads, TCRdb called clonotypes with MiXCR, one entry per CDR3 protein. The sample yields 350,000 to 450,000 distinct CDR3 sequences, about 14% seen once. This CDR3 contains 15 residues. CDR1 and CDR2 (germline): MNHEY, SMNVEV (reference sequence). V shed 5 bases and J shed 9 bases, with 17 bases lying between them. General study findings and limits: Onset of ophthalmopathy came a median approximately 6.8 months after the model predicted it.

The study included ophthalmopathy patients with Clinical Activity Score at least 3, NOSPECS grade at least 4 and duration under 3 months. Uncontrolled infections, other autoimmune diseases, pregnancy or lactation led to exclusion of patients. Around 9.9 ml of fresh peripheral blood supplied the PBMCs. The rearrangement uses TRBV27 and TRBJ1-6, with D tentatively TRBD1 (5 bases). The material sequenced was blood. The receptor was derived from a man aged 50 to 60 with Graves' ophthalmopathy. The CDR3 protein is CASSNPGPGSSPLHF. CDR3 DNA sequence: TGTGCCAGCAGTAACCCGGGACCCGGTAGTTCACCCCTCCACTTT.